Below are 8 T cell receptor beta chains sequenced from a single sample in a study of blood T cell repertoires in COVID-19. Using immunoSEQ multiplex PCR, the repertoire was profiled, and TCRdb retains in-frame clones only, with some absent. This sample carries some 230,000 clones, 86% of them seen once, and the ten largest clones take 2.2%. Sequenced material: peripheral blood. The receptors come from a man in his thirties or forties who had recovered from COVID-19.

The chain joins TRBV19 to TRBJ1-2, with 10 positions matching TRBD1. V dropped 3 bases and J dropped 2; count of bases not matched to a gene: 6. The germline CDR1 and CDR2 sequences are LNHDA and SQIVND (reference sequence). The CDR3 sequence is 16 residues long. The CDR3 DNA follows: TGTGCCAGTAGTATGGGGACAGGGGCCTCCAACTATGGCTACACCTTC. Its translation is CASSMGTGASNYGYTF.

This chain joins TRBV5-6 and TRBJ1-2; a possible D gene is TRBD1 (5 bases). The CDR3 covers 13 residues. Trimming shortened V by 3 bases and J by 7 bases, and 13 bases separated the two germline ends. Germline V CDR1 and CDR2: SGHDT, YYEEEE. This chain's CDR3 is CASSSGVFRGYTF. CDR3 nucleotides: TGTGCCAGCAGCTCGGGGGTTTTCCGTGGCTACACCTTC.

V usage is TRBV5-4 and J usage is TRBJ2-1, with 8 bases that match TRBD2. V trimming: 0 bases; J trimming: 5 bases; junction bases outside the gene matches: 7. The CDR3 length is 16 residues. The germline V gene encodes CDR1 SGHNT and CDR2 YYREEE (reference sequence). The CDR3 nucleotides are TGTGCCAGCAGCTTGGCCGCTAGCGGGTGGAACAATGAGCAGTTCTTC. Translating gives CASSLAASGWNNEQFF.

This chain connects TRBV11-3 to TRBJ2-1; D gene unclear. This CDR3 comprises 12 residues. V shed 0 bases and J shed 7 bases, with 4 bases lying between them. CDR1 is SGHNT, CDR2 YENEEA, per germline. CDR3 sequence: CASSLDGNEQFF. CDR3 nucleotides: TGTGCCAGCAGCTTAGACGGGAATGAGCAGTTCTTC.

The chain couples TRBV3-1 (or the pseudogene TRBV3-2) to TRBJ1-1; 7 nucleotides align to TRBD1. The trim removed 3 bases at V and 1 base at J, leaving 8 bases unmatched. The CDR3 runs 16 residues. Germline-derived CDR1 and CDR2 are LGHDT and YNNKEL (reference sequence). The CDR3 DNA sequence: TGTGCCAGCAGCCACCTCAGTAGGACAGGGAACACTGAAGCTTTCTTT. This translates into CASSHLSRTGNTEAFF.

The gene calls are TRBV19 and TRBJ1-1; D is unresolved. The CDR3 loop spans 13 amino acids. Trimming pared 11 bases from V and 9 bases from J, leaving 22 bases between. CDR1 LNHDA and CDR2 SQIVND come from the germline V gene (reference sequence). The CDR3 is CAGALADGNKAFF. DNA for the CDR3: TGTGCCGGCGCTTTAGCGGACGGGAATAAAGCTTTCTTT.

CDR3 loop: CASSLSLAGGEETQYF. CDR3 in DNA: TGTGCCAGCAGCTTAAGTCTAGCGGGGGGTGAAGAGACCCAGTACTTC. This rearrangement joins TRBV11-3 to TRBJ2-5; TRBD2 matches 11 bases. Germline values: CDR1 SGHNT, CDR2 YENEEA. The V and J ends lost 2 bases and 3 bases, in that order; junction bases with no gene match: 5. The CDR3 is made up of 16 amino acids.

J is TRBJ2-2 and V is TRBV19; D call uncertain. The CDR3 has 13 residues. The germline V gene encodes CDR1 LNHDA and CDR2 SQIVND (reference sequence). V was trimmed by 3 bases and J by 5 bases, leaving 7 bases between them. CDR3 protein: CASSIWQTGELFF. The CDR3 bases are TGTGCCAGTAGTATCTGGCAGACCGGGGAGCTGTTTTTT.